This TCR beta chain originates from a study of T cells in women clearing cervical HPV infection. Study outcomes and limitations: CIN3+ cases had significantly higher TCR repertoire richness than controls, but evenness did not differ.

With respect to this clone: Its antigen is unidentified. The CDR3 goes on 3 residues after the read ends, and that part is filled in from the germline J gene.

Prevalent HPV16 infections were excluded; only incident single HPV16 infections included. This CDR3 region has 15 residues. V lost 3 bases and J lost 4, with 16 bases in between. Germline loops: CDR1 LNHDA, CDR2 SQIVND (reference sequence). Only in-frame clones appear in the TCRdb table, and some are missing; sequencing was by immunoSEQ multiplex PCR. This sample's clone table lists approximately 12,000 clones. Sequencing was performed on blood buffy coat. V usage is TRBV19 and J usage is TRBJ2-7, with D perhaps TRBD1 (5 bases). This clonotype originated in a woman aged 18 to 75 with a cervical HPV16 infection that either progressed to CIN3+ or cleared (not recorded which). The DNA read from the CDR3 is TGTGCCAGTAGTATTATTCCGGCAGGGCGTTACGAG. It specifies CASSIIPAGRYE. The entire CDR3 is CASSIIPAGRYEQYF.